The clone carrying this T cell receptor beta chain occurred a few times. Its target is not known. Germline CDR1 is LNHNV and CDR2 is YYDKDF (reference sequence). The ends were cut back, 0 bases at V and 6 bases at J, with 9 bases in the middle. This CDR3 region has 14 residues. This sample was taken from a study of T-cell reconstitution after alpha-beta-depleted transplantation in children. Unique molecular identifiers tagged the TCRbeta library. TCRdb itself ran the PCR reads through MiXCR, one entry per CDR3 protein. The table shows 540,000 or so distinct CDR3 sequences, with approximately 22% occurring only once. Study outcomes and limitations: Several hundred expanded graft clones reportedly gave rise to the alpha-beta T cells present about two months after transplant.

The chain carries TRBV15 and TRBJ1-5; D not certain. The source material was PBMCs, mostly from graft donor cells, sampled 360 days after TCRalphabeta/CD19-depleted stem cell transplant. The sequence derives from a boy under three years old who had a stem cell transplant for acute myeloid leukemia, so the T cells may come from the graft donor. CDR3 nucleotides: TGTGCCACCAGCAGAGAGAAGGAGGGTCAGCCCCAGCATTTT. It specifies CATSREKEGQPQHF.